The 31 T cell receptor beta chains below all came from one sample that was sequenced in a study of blood T cell repertoires in COVID-19. Profiling relied on immunoSEQ multiplex PCR, and the TCRdb table lists in-frame clones only, not all of them. Of fewer than 55,000 clones in the sample, roughly 83% are singletons; the top ten hold around 2.2%. The source material was peripheral blood. Receptors originate from a woman aged 55-75 years with acute or convalescent COVID-19.

The rearrangement uses TRBV5-6 and TRBJ1-5, with D unclear. The germline gives CDR1 SGHDT, CDR2 YYEEEE. There are 13 residues in the CDR3. Trimming took 2 bases from V and 0 from J, leaving 3 bases between them. The CDR3 reads CASSFGSNQPQHF. DNA of the CDR3: TGTGCCAGCAGCTTCGGTAGCAATCAGCCCCAGCATTTT.

The V call is TRBV9, the J call TRBJ2-2; 11 bases are shared with TRBD2. The germline gives CDR1 SGDLS, CDR2 YYNGEE. V lost 4 bases, J lost 5 bases, and 13 bases stayed unmatched. The CDR3 is 18 residues long. The CDR3 loop reads CASSPIPFSGGGTGELFF. CDR3 DNA: TGTGCCAGCAGCCCTATTCCCTTTAGCGGGGGGGGTACCGGGGAGCTGTTTTTT.

The J gene is TRBJ2-7, the V gene TRBV28; 7 bases fit TRBD2. Trimming cost V 6 bases and J 2 bases; bases outside gene matches: 10. The CDR3 runs to 15 residues. Germline V gene sequence: CDR1 MDHEN, CDR2 SYDVKM. CDR3 loop: CASRAGGGRTYEQYF. The CDR3 DNA is TGTGCCAGCAGGGCTGGGGGAGGGAGGACCTACGAGCAGTACTTC. Filled out from reference TRBV28 and TRBJ2-7, the complete variable domain reads DVKVTQSSRYLVKRTGEKVFLECVQDMDHENMFWYRQDPGLGLRLIYFSYDVKMKEKGDIPEGYSVSREKKERFSLILESASTNQTSMYLCASRAGGGRTYEQYFGPGTRLTVT.

The V call is TRBV5-6, the J call TRBJ1-2; TRBD1 matches at 10 bases. Unmatched junction bases numbered 2, after V lost 4 bases and J lost 2 bases. The CDR3 has 14 residues. In germline, CDR1 is SGHDT, CDR2 YYEEEE. CDR3 region: CASSPTGGNYGYTF. Here the CDR3 DNA reads TGTGCCAGCAGCCCGACAGGGGGCAACTATGGCTACACCTTC.

The chain recombines TRBV30 with TRBJ1-1; D remains ambiguous. From germline, CDR1 is GTSNPN and CDR2 SVGIG (reference sequence). V was shortened by 1 base and J by 2 bases, with 14 bases between the two germline ends. The CDR3 is 15 amino acids. For the CDR3, the DNA is TGTGCCTGGAGTGCAAGAATCCGACTAAACACTGAAGCTTTCTTT. Amino acids: CAWSARIRLNTEAFF.

The CDR3 protein is CASSALPGLDKNTGELFF. CDR3 sequence (DNA): TGTGCCAGCAGCGCCCTTCCGGGACTAGACAAGAACACCGGGGAGCTGTTTTTT. This chain connects TRBV9 to TRBJ2-2; 8 nucleotides align to TRBD2. In germline, CDR1 is SGDLS, CDR2 YYNGEE. The junction had 11 bases not matched to a gene; V was cut back by 3 bases and J by 1 base. The CDR3 runs 18 residues.

The chain links TRBV30 to TRBJ1-6; the match to TRBD1 covers 7 bases. The CDR3 is 11 residues long. The germline V gene encodes CDR1 GTSNPN and CDR2 SVGIG (reference sequence). J gave up 15 bases and V 4 bases, and 6 bases lay outside the gene matches. The CDR3: CAWTLGGLLHF. For the CDR3, the DNA is TGTGCCTGGACGCTAGGGGGCCTCCTCCACTTT.

This chain joins TRBV29-1 and TRBJ1-5, with D unresolved. With 5 bases removed from V and 0 bases from J, the gap between germline ends came to 8 bases. Looked up from germline, CDR1 is SQVTM and CDR2 is ANQGSEA. The CDR3 is 13 residues long. The CDR3 here is CSVLENSNQPQHF. The CDR3 DNA is TGCAGCGTTTTAGAAAATAGCAATCAGCCCCAGCATTTT.

The chain recombines TRBV2 with TRBJ1-1; D is unresolved. Trimming removed 4 bases from V and 10 bases from J, with 10 bases in between. Germline V gene sequence: CDR1 SNHLY, CDR2 FYNNEI. The CDR3 length is 11 residues. This CDR3 is CASSVSGGAFF. The CDR3 bases are TGTGCCAGCAGTGTTTCGGGTGGAGCTTTCTTT.

The chain links TRBV29-1 to TRBJ2-5, with unresolved D. V was clipped by 5 bases and J by 2 bases, with 9 bases between them. The germline gives CDR1 SQVTM, CDR2 ANQGSEA. There are 12 residues in the CDR3. The CDR3 reads CSVWATQETQYF. The CDR3 DNA sequence: TGCAGCGTTTGGGCGACACAAGAGACCCAGTACTTC.

This chain joins TRBV19 and TRBJ1-4; possible D gene TRBD1, 5 bases. V was pared by 5 bases and J by 7 bases, with 11 bases between. CDR1 and CDR2 from the germline V gene are LNHDA and SQIVND (reference sequence). The CDR3 spans 13 residues. The CDR3 DNA is TGTGCCAGTAGTGGGGGAGGGATTGAAAAACTGTTTTTT. Protein product: CASSGGGIEKLFF. Using reference TRBV19 and TRBJ1-4 for the parts outside the CDR3, the full variable domain is DGGITQSPKYLFRKEGQNVTLSCEQNLNHDAMYWYRQDPGQGLRLIYYSQIVNDFQKGDIAEGYSVSREKKESFPLTVTSAQKNPTAFYLCASSGGGIEKLFFGSGTQLSVL.

V gene TRBV7-9 combines with J gene TRBJ1-3; D remains ambiguous. Trimming took 2 bases from V and 4 from J, leaving 15 bases between them. This CDR3 has 16 residues. CDR1 and CDR2 (germline): SEHNR, FQNEAQ (reference sequence). The DNA of the CDR3 is TGTGCCAGCAGCTTAATTAGTGTCCTACCCGGAAACACCATATATTTT. The encoded protein is CASSLISVLPGNTIYF.

The CDR3 bases are TGTGCCAGCAGTACGGGGACAGGGAATCAGCCCCAGCATTTT. Amino acid sequence: CASSTGTGNQPQHF. The chain is built from TRBV2 and TRBJ1-5; 9 bases fit TRBD1. Germline V gene data show CDR1 as SNHLY and CDR2 as FYNNEI. Trimming at V came to 5 bases and at J to 4 bases, leaving 3 bases not matched to a gene. This CDR3 has 14 amino acids.

The V gene is TRBV7-9, the J gene TRBJ1-4, with TRBD1 identical over 7 bases. The J segment lost 3 bases and the V segment lost 5 bases, leaving 6 bases of the junction unmatched. The CDR3 spans 15 residues. Germline loops: CDR1 SEHNR, CDR2 FQNEAQ (reference sequence). The CDR3 loop is CASSLRQGANEKLFF. The CDR3 nucleotides read TGTGCCAGCAGCCTTAGACAGGGAGCTAATGAAAAACTGTTTTTT.

The rearrangement uses TRBV5-4 and TRBJ1-2; D not certain. The CDR3 sequence is 15 residues long. Germline V gene data show CDR1 as SGHNT and CDR2 as YYREEE (reference sequence). V lost 0 bases and J 8 bases, leaving 17 bases between the germline ends. CDR3 region: CASSLESTISRGYTF. The CDR3 bases are TGTGCCAGCAGCTTGGAAAGCACAATCTCTAGAGGCTACACCTTC.

V and J are TRBV10-1 and TRBJ2-5; TRBD2 agrees at 8 bases. The V gene's germline CDR1 is WNHNN and CDR2 SYGVQD (reference sequence). V gave up 4 bases and J gave up 2 bases; unmatched junction bases: 9. The CDR3 is 16 amino acids. The CDR3 sequence: CASSVGAGGGQETQYF. As DNA, the CDR3 is TGCGCCAGCAGTGTCGGGGCGGGAGGCGGACAAGAGACCCAGTACTTC.

This sequence joins TRBV28 and TRBJ1-5; 8 positions agree with TRBD1. Germline V gene data show CDR1 as MDHEN and CDR2 as SYDVKM. There are 15 residues in the CDR3. J lost 4 bases, V lost 3 bases, and 5 bases had no gene match. The CDR3 region is CASSFIHRGNQPQHF. The CDR3 DNA sequence: TGTGCCAGCAGTTTCATCCACAGGGGGAATCAGCCCCAGCATTTT.

This chain uses TRBV5-8 with TRBJ1-5; D not resolved. Trimming removed 1 base at V and 6 bases at J, with 5 bases between. The CDR3 is 12 residues long. Per germline, CDR1 SGHTS and CDR2 YDEGEE. The CDR3 loop reads CASSLLGQPQHF. In DNA, the CDR3 is TGTGCCAGCAGCTTGCTCGGTCAGCCCCAGCATTTT.

This sequence joins TRBV25-1 and TRBJ1-6, with TRBD1 identical over 9 bases. Trimming took 6 bases from V and 10 from J; bases not matched to a gene: 4. Germline V gene data show CDR1 as MGHDK and CDR2 as SYGVNS. The CDR3 length is 13 residues. CDR3 sequence: CASREQGASPLHF. The CDR3 DNA follows: TGTGCCAGCAGGGAACAGGGGGCCTCACCCCTCCACTTT. The whole variable domain, filled in from reference TRBV25-1 and TRBJ1-6, reads EADIYQTPRYLVIGTGKKITLECSQTMGHDKMYWYQQDPGMELHLIHYSYGVNSTEKGDLSSESTVSRIRTEHFPLTLESARPSHTSQYLCASREQGASPLHFGNGTRLTVT.

This clone has just one count. Here the CDR3 DNA reads TGTGCCATCAGAGTACAGAGCATGAACACTGAAGCTTTCTTT. Amino acid sequence: CAIRVQSMNTEAFF. V and J are TRBV10-3 and TRBJ1-1; D gene uncertain. Germline values: CDR1 ENHRY, CDR2 SYGVKD. This CDR3 contains 14 residues. Trimming stripped 6 bases from V and 0 bases from J, with 11 bases between.

The rearrangement joins TRBV7-8 to TRBJ1-2, with a weak D call TRBD1 (6 bases). CDR3 length equals 13 residues. Trimming cost V 5 bases and J 4 bases, with 11 bases left between them. CDR1 and CDR2 (germline): SGHVS, FQNEAQ. CDR3 amino acids: CASSLDRTYGYTF. The CDR3 nucleotides read TGTGCCAGCAGCCTAGACAGGACCTATGGCTACACCTTC. The whole variable domain, filled in from reference TRBV7-8 and TRBJ1-2, reads GAGVSQSPRYKVAKRGQDVALRCDPISGHVSLFWYQQALGQGPEFLTYFQNEAQLDKSGLPSDRFFAERPEGSVSTLKIQRTQQEDSAVYLCASSLDRTYGYTFGSGTRLTVV.

This chain joins TRBV15 and TRBJ2-7, with 13 bases matching TRBD2. The trim removed 1 base at V and 10 bases at J, leaving 7 bases unmatched. This CDR3 comprises 15 residues. From germline, CDR1 is LNHNV and CDR2 YYDKDF (reference sequence). For the CDR3, the DNA is TGTGCCACCAGCAGAGGGACTAGCGGGAGTTCGTTTCAGTACTTC. Translated, it gives CATSRGTSGSSFQYF.

The rearrangement uses TRBV9 and TRBJ1-2, with D tentatively TRBD1 (6 bases). This CDR3 is built from 16 residues. Germline loops: CDR1 SGDLS, CDR2 YYNGEE. Trimming took off 0 bases at V and 5 bases at J, with 17 bases between the two ends. CDR3 loop: CASSVEAGANRYGYTF. The DNA of the CDR3 is TGTGCCAGCAGCGTAGAGGCAGGGGCAAATCGTTATGGCTACACCTTC.

The chain uses TRBV3-1 (or the pseudogene TRBV3-2) and TRBJ1-6; D possibly corresponds to TRBD1 (6 bases). Trimming took off 4 bases at V and 7 bases at J, with 11 bases between the two ends. The CDR3 runs to 14 residues. In germline, CDR1 is LGHDT, CDR2 YNNKEL (reference sequence). The CDR3 reads CASSPGQTNSPLHF. CDR3 in DNA: TGTGCCAGCAGCCCTGGACAGACGAATTCACCCCTCCACTTT.

This rearrangement joins TRBV5-1 to TRBJ1-6; D perhaps matches TRBD1 (5 bases). V was cut by 1 base and J by 7 bases, with 9 bases left in between. The CDR3 spans 14 residues. Germline lookup yields CDR1 SGHRS and CDR2 YFSETQ. Here the CDR3 DNA reads TGCGCCAGCAGCTTGTCAGGGAGGAATTCACCCCTCCACTTT. Its protein product is CASSLSGRNSPLHF.

The chain employs TRBV6-5 and TRBJ1-1, with 9 bases lining up with TRBD1. The J segment lost 3 bases and the V segment lost 0 bases, leaving 2 bases of the junction unmatched. The CDR3 contains 15 residues. Germline CDR1 MNHEY, CDR2 SVGAGI. For the CDR3, the DNA is TGTGCCAGCAGTTACTCCGGGACAGGGTACACTGAAGCTTTCTTT. Translating gives CASSYSGTGYTEAFF.

This chain links TRBV5-8 with TRBJ2-7; D gene ambiguous. Trimming removed 1 base at V and 0 bases at J, with 11 bases between. CDR3 length: 15 amino acids. In germline, CDR1 is SGHTS, CDR2 YDEGEE. CDR3 DNA: TGTGCCAGCAGCTTGACTGAGCTCCTCTCCTACGAGCAGTACTTC. Amino acids: CASSLTELLSYEQYF.

The chain carries TRBV5-1 and TRBJ2-7; no definite D call. Trimming took 4 bases from V and 0 from J, leaving 20 bases between them. Germline CDR1 is SGHRS and CDR2 is YFSETQ. The CDR3 extends over 17 amino acids. The DNA for the CDR3 is TGCGCCAGCAGCCCAGGTGCTTCCGGTACCTTCTCCTACGAGCAGTACTTC. This translates into CASSPGASGTFSYEQYF.

This chain connects TRBV28 to TRBJ1-2; D might be TRBD1 (6 bases). The CDR3 contains 13 residues. V was shortened by 10 bases and J by 4 bases, with 16 bases between the two germline ends. Germline V gene sequence: CDR1 MDHEN, CDR2 SYDVKM. CDR3 bases: TGTGCCACCACTACAGGGATGAGCTATGGCTACACCTTC. Its protein is CATTTGMSYGYTF.

This sequence joins TRBV5-1 and TRBJ1-2; D remains unclear. This CDR3 is built from 15 residues. V lost 2 bases and J lost 4, with 15 bases in between. Germline loops: CDR1 SGHRS, CDR2 YFSETQ. The CDR3 bases are TGCGCCAGCAGCTTCCGGACGGAGGAGGGCTATGGCTACACCTTC. It codes for CASSFRTEEGYGYTF.

There are a few counts of this clone. The V and J genes are TRBV5-1 and TRBJ2-2; 7 bases fit TRBD2. The CDR3 runs to 16 residues. CDR1 and CDR2 from the germline V gene are SGHRS and YFSETQ. The J segment lost 2 bases and the V segment lost 0 bases, leaving 4 bases of the junction unmatched. The CDR3 is CASSLDPAGNTGELFF. The DNA for the CDR3 is TGCGCCAGCAGCTTGGATCCAGCGGGAAACACCGGGGAGCTGTTTTTT.